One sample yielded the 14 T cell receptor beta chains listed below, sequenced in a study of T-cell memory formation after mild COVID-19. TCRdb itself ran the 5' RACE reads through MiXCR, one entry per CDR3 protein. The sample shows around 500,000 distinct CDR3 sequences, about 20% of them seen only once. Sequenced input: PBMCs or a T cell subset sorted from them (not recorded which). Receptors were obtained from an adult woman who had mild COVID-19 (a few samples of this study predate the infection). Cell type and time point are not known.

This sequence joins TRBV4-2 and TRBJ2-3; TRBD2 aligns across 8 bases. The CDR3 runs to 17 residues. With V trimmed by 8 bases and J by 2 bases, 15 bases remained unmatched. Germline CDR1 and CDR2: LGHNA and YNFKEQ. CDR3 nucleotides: TGTGCCAGCCTGGCCGGGGGGGCGTCCCCTCTCACAGATACGCAGTATTTT. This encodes CASLAGGASPLTDTQYF.

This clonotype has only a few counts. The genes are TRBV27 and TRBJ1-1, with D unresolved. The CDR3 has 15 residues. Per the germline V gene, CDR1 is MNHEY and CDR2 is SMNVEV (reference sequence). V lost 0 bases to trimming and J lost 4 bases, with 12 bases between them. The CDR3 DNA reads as TGTGCCAGCAGTTTATCGTTTTCCCGGACCACTGAAGCTTTCTTT. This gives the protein CASSLSFSRTTEAFF.

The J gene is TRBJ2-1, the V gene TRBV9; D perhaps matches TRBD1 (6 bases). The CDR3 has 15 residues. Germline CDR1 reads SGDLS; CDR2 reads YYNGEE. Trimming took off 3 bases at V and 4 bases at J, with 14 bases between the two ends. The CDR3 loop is CASSGTGLTYNEQFF. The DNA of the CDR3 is TGTGCCAGCAGCGGAACAGGGTTAACGTACAATGAGCAGTTCTTC.

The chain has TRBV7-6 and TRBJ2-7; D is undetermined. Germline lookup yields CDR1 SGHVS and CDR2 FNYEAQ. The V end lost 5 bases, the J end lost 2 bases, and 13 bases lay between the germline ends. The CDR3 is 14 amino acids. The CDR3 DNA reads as TGTGCCAGCAGCACCTCGGACGGCGCCTACGAGCAGTACTTC. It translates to CASSTSDGAYEQYF.

The CDR3 sequence is CASSNRDRVRGEKLFF. The CDR3 DNA reads as TGTGCCAGCAGCAACCGGGACAGGGTTAGGGGGGAAAAACTGTTTTTT. V is TRBV7-8 and J is TRBJ1-4, with 9 bases fitting TRBD1. Germline trimming cut 5 bases from V and 8 bases from J; bases unmatched to any gene: 12. The CDR3 has 16 amino acids. Germline CDR1 reads SGHVS; CDR2 reads FQNEAQ.

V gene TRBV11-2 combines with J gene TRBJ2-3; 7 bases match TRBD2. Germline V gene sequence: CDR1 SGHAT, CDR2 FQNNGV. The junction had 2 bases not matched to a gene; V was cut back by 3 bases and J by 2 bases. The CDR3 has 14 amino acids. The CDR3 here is CASSFRDYTDTQYF. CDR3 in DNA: TGTGCCAGCAGCTTCCGGGACTACACAGATACGCAGTATTTT.

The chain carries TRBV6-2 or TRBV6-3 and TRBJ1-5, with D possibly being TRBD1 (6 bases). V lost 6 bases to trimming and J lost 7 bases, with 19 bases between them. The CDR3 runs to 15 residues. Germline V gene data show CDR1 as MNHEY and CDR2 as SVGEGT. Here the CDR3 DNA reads TGTGCCAGCAGCCGGAAACGACAGGAGGCCCAGCCCCAGCATTTT. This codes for CASSRKRQEAQPQHF.

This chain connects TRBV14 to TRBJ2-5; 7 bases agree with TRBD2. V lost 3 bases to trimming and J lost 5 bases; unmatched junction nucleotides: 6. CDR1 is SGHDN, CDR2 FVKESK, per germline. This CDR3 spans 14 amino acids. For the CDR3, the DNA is TGTGCCAGCAGCCAGGGCGCGGGGGTCGAGACCCAGTACTTC. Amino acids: CASSQGAGVETQYF. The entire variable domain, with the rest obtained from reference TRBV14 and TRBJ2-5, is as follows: EAGVTQFPSHSVIEKGQTVTLRCDPISGHDNLYWYRRVMGKEIKFLLHFVKESKQDESGMPNNRFLAERTGGTYSTLKVQPAELEDSGVYFCASSQGAGVETQYFGPGTRLLVL.

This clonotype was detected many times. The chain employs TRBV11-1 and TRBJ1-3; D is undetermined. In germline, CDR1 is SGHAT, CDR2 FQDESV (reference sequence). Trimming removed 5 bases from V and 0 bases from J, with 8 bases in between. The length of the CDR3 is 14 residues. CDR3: CASSRTNSGNTIYF. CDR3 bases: TGTGCCAGCAGCCGCACGAACTCTGGAAACACCATATATTTT.

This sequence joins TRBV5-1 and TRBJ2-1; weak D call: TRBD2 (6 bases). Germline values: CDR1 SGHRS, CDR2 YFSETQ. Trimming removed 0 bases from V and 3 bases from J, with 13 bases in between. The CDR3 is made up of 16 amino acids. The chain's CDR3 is CASSLAGGAVYNEQFF. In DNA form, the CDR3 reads TGCGCCAGCAGCTTGGCCGGAGGGGCGGTCTACAATGAGCAGTTCTTC.

This CDR3 is CASMPVRGISGANVLTF. CDR3 sequence (DNA): TGTGCCAGCATGCCGGTCAGGGGTATCTCTGGGGCCAACGTCCTGACTTTC. The chain joins TRBV12-3 or TRBV12-4 to TRBJ2-6; D possibly corresponds to TRBD1 (6 bases). Trimming pared 7 bases from V and 0 bases from J, leaving 16 bases between. CDR3 size: 17 residues.

CDR3 loop: CSAREQATYEQYF. CDR3 coding DNA: TGCAGTGCTAGAGAACAGGCGACCTACGAGCAGTACTTC. The V call is TRBV20-1, the J call TRBJ2-7; D possibly corresponds to TRBD1 (5 bases). Per the germline V gene, CDR1 is DFQATT and CDR2 is SNEGSKA (reference sequence). This CDR3 comprises 13 residues. Trimming stripped 0 bases from V and 2 bases from J, with 8 bases between.

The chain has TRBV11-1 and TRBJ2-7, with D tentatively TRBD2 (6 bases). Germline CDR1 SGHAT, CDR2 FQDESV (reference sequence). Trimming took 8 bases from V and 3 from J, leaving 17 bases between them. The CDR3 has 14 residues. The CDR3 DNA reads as TGTGCCAGCCGAGTCGGAGGGTCTCTCTACGAGCAGTACTTC. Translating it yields CASRVGGSLYEQYF.

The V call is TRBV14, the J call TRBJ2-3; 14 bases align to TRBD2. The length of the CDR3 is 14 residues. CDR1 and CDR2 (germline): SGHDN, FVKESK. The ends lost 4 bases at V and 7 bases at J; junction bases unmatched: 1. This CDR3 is CASSRTSGRYTQYF. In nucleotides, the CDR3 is TGTGCCAGCAGCCGGACTAGCGGGAGGTATACGCAGTATTTT.